This TCR beta chain comes out of a study of CD8 T cells in Susac syndrome. Germline CDR1 and CDR2: SGHDT and YYEEEE. Between the trimmed V and J ends, which lost 4 bases and 4 bases, there was a span of 17 bases. The length of the CDR3 is 15 residues. The RNA, roughly 0.5 to 1 ug, was put through reverse transcription using random hexamers. Each CDR3 protein is one row after TCRdb ran MiXCR on the immunoSEQ multiplex PCR reads. The data show 85,000 to 130,000 distinct CDR3 sequences, around 94% seen once. Sequences were obtained from CD8+ T cells from PBMCs. The chain recombines TRBV5-6 with TRBJ1-2; TRBD1 is a possible D gene (6 bases). The receptor's source is a human donor with Susac syndrome. CDR3 amino acids: CASSDKTGGPYGYTF. In DNA, the CDR3 is TGTGCCAGCAGCGACAAGACAGGCGGGCCCTATGGCTACACCTTC.